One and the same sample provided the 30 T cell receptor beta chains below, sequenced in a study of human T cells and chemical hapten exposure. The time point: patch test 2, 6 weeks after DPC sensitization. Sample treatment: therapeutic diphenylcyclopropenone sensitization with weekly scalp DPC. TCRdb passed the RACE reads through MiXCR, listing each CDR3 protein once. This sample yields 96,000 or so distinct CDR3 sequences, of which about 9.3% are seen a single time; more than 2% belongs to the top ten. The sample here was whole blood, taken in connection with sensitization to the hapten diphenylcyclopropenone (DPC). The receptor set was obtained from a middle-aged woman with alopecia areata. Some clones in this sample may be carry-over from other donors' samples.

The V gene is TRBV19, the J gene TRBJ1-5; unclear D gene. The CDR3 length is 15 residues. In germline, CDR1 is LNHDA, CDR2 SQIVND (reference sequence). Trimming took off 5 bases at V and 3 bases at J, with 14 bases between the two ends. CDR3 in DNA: TGTGCCAGTAGTCCTACACATAACAACAATCAGCCCCAGCATTTT. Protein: CASSPTHNNNQPQHF.

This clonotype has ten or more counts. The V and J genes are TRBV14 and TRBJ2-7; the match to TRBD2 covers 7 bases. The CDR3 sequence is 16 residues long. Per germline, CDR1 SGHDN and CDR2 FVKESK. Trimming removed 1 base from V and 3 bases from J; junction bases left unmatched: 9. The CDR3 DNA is TGTGCCAGCAGCCAAGGAGGCTGGGGGGGATACTACGAGCAGTACTTC. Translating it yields CASSQGGWGGYYEQYF.

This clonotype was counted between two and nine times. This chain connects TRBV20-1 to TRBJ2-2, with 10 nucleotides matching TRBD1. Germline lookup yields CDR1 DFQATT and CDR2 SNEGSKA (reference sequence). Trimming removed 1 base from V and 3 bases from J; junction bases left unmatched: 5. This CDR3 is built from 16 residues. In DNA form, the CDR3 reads TGCAGTGCTAGAGCTTCCGGGACAGGGGACACCGGGGAGCTGTTTTTT. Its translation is CSARASGTGDTGELFF.

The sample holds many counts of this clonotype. CDR3 sequence: CAIGQSLNQPQHF. The CDR3 nucleotides read TGTGCCATCGGTCAATCCTTGAATCAGCCCCAGCATTTT. The chain uses TRBV10-3 and TRBJ1-5; D remains ambiguous. Trimming took off 8 bases at V and 4 bases at J, with 12 bases between the two ends. Germline CDR1 and CDR2: ENHRY and SYGVKD. This CDR3 has 13 residues.

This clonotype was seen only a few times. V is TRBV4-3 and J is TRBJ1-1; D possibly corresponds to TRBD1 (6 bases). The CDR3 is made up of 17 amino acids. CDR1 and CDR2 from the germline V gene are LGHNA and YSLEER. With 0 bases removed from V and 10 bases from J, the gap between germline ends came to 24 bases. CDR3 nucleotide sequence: TGCGCCAGCAGCCAAGATCGAGGAGAAACGGGGGGGCTTTCAGCTTTCTTT. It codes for CASSQDRGETGGLSAFF.

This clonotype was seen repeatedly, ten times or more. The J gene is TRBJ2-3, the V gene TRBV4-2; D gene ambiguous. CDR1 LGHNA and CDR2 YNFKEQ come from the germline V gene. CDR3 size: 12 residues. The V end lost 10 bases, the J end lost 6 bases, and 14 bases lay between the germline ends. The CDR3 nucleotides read TGTGCCACCGGACCCGAGAGGGATACGCAGTATTTT. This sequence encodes CATGPERDTQYF.

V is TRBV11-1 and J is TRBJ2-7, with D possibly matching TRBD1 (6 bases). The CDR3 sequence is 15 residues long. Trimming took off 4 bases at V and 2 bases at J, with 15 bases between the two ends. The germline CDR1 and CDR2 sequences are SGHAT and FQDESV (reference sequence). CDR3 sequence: CASSWGPGEAYEQYF. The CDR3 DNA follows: TGTGCCAGCAGCTGGGGGCCGGGCGAAGCCTACGAGCAGTACTTC.

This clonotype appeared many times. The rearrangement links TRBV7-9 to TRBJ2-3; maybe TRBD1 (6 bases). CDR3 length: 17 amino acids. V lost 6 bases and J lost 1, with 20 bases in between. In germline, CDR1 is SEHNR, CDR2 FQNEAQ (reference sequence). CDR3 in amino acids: CASSLAGTRGGTDTQYF. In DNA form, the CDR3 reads TGTGCCAGCAGTTTGGCCGGGACCAGGGGTGGCACAGATACGCAGTATTTT.

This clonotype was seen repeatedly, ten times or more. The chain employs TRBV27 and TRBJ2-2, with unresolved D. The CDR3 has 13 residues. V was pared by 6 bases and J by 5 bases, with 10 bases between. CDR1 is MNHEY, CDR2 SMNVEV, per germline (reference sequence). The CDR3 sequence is CASSLGPTGELFF. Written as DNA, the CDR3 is TGTGCCAGCAGCCTAGGGCCTACCGGGGAGCTGTTTTTT.

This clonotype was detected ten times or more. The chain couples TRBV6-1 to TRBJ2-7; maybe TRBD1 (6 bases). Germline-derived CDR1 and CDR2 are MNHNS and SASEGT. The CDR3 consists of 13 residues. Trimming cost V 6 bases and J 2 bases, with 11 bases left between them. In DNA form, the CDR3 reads TGTGCCAGCAGCCGACAGGAGCCCTACGAGCAGTACTTC. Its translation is CASSRQEPYEQYF.

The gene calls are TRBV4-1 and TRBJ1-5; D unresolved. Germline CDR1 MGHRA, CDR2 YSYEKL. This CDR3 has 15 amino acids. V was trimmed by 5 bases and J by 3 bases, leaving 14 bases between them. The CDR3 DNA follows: TGCGCCAGCAGCGCCCGACCAGGACTCAATCAGCCCCAGCATTTT. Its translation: CASSARPGLNQPQHF.

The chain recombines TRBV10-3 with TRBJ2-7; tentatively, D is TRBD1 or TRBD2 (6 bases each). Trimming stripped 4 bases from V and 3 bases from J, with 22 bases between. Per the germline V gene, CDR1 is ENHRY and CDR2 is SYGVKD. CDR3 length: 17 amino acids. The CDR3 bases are TGTGCCATCAGTGGTACGGACAGTAACCTGGGGGGCTACGAGCAGTACTTC. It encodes CAISGTDSNLGGYEQYF.

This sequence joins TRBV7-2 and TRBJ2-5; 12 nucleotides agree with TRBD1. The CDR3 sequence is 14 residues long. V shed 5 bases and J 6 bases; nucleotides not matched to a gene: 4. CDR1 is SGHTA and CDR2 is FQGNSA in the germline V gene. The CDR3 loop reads CASSLGQGAKTQYF. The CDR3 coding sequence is TGTGCCAGCAGCCTGGGACAGGGGGCAAAGACCCAGTACTTC.

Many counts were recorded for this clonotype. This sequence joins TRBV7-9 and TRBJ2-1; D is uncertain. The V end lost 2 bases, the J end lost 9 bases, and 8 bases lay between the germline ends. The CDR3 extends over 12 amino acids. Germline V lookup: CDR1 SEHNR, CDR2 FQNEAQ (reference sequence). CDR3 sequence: CASSLKVGEQFF. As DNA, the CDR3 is TGTGCCAGCAGCTTAAAAGTTGGTGAGCAGTTCTTC.

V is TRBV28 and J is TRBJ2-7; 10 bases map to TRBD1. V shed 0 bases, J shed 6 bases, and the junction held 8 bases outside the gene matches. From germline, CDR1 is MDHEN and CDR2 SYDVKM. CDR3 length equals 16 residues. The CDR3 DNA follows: TGTGCCAGCAGTTTATGGGGGGACAGGGGACCGCTCGAGCAGTACTTC. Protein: CASSLWGDRGPLEQYF.

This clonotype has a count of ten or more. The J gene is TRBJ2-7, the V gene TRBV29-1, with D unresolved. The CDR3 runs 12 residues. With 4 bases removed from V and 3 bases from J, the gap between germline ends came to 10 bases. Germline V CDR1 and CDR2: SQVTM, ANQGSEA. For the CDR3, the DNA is TGCAGCGTTGTTCTAGGTGGCTACGAGCAGTACTTC. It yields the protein CSVVLGGYEQYF.

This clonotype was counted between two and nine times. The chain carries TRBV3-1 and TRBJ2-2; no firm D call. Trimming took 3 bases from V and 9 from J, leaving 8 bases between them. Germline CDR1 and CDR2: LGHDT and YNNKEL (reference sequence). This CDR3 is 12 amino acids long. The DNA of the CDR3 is TGTGCCAGCAGCCAGACCCCTAGGGAGCTGTTTTTT. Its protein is CASSQTPRELFF.

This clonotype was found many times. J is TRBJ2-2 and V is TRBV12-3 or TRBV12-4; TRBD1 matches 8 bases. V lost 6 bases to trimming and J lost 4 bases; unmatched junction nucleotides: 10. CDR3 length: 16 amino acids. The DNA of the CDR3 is TGTGCCAGCAGCCGTGCGACAGGGGAGGTCACCGGGGAGCTGTTTTTT. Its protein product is CASSRATGEVTGELFF.

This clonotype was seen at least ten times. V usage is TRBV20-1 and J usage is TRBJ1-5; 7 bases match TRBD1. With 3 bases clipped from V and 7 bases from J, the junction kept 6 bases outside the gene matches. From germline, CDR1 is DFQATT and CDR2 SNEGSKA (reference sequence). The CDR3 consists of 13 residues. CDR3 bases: TGCAGTGCTAGGGCAGGGGGAGGGCAGCCCCAGCATTTT. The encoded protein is CSARAGGGQPQHF.

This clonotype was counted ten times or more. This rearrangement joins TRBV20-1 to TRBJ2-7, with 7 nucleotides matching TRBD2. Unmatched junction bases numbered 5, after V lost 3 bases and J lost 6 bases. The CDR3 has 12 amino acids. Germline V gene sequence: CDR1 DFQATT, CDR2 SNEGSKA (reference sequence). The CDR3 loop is CSARAGASEQYF. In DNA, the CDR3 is TGCAGTGCTAGGGCGGGAGCAAGCGAGCAGTACTTC.

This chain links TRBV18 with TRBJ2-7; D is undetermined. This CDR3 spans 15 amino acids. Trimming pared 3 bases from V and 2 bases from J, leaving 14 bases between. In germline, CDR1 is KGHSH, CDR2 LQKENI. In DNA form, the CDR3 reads TGTGCCAGCTCACCTGCCCACCTCCCCACCTACGAGCAGTACTTC. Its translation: CASSPAHLPTYEQYF. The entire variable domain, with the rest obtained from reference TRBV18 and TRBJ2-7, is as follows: NAGVMQNPRHLVRRRGQEARLRCSPMKGHSHVYWYRQLPEEGLKFMVYLQKENIIDESGMPKERFSAEFPKEGPSILRIQQVVRGDSAAYFCASSPAHLPTYEQYFGPGTRLTVT.

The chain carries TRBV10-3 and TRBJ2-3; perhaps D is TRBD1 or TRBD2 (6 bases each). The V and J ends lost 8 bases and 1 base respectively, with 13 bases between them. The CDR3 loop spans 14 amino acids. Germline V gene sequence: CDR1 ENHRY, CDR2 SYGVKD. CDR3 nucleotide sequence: TGTGCCATCGGGGGGCAGGGTGGCACAGATACGCAGTATTTT. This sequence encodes CAIGGQGGTDTQYF.

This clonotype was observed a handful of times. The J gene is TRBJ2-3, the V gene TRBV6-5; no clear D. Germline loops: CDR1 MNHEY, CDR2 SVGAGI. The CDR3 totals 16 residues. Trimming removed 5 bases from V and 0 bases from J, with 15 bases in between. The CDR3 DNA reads TGTGCCAGCAGTCTGACTCCGCTCCTAAGCACAGATACGCAGTATTTT. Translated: CASSLTPLLSTDTQYF.

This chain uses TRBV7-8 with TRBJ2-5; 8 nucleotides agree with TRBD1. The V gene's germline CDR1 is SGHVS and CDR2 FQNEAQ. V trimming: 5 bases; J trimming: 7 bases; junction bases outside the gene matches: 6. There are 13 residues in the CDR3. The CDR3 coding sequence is TGTGCCAGCAGCCCCGGACAGGGTGGGACCCAGTACTTC. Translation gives CASSPGQGGTQYF. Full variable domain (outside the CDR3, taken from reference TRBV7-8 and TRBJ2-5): GAGVSQSPRYKVAKRGQDVALRCDPISGHVSLFWYQQALGQGPEFLTYFQNEAQLDKSGLPSDRFFAERPEGSVSTLKIQRTQQEDSAVYLCASSPGQGGTQYFGPGTRLLVL.

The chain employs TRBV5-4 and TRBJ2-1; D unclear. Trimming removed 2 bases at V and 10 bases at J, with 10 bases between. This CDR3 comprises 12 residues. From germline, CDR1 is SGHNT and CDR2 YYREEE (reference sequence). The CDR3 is CASSLGNHEQFF. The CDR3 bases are TGTGCCAGCAGCTTAGGAAATCACGAGCAGTTCTTC.

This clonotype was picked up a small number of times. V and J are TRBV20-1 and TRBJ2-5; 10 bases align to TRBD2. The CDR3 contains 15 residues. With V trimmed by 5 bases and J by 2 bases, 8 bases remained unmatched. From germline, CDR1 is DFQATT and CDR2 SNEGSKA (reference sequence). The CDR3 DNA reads TGCAGTGCTCCCGTAGCGGGAGGCAATCAAGAGACCCAGTACTTC. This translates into CSAPVAGGNQETQYF.

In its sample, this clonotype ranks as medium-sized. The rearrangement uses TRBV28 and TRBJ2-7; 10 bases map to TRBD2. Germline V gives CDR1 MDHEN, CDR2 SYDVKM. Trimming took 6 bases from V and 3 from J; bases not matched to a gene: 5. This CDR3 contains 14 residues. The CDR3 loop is CASRLSGRDYEQYF. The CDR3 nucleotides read TGTGCCAGCAGATTAAGCGGGAGGGACTACGAGCAGTACTTC. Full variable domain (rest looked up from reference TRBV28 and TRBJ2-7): DVKVTQSSRYLVKRTGEKVFLECVQDMDHENMFWYRQDPGLGLRLIYFSYDVKMKEKGDIPEGYSVSREKKERFSLILESASTNQTSMYLCASRLSGRDYEQYFGPGTRLTVT.

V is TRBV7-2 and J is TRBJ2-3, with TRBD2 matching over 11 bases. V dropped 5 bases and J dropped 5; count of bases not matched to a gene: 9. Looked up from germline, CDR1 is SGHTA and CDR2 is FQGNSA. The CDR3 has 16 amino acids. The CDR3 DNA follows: TGTGCCAGCAGCCCCGGGGTAGCGGGAGGGGAAGATACGCAGTATTTT. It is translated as CASSPGVAGGEDTQYF.

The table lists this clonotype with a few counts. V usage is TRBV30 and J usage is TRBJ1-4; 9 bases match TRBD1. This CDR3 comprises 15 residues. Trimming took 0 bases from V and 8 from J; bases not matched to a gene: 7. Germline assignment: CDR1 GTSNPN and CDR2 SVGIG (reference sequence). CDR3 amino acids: CAWSVLGTGQEKLFF. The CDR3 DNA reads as TGTGCCTGGAGTGTACTAGGGACAGGGCAGGAAAAACTGTTTTTT.

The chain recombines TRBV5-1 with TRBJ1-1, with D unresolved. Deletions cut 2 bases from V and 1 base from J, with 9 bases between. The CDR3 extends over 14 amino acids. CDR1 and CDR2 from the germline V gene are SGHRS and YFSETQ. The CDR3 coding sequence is TGCGCCAGCAGCTTACGGCCGGAGAACACTGAAGCTTTCTTT. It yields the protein CASSLRPENTEAFF.